The T cell receptor beta chain under discussion was sequenced for a study of blood T cell repertoires in COVID-19. Study-level information: Whether acute or convalescent, the COVID-19 samples came from the United States, Italy and Spain. T cells, B-cell-depleted T cells, or PBMCs provided the cDNA or gDNA that served as material.

Germline V CDR1 and CDR2: SGHNT, YYREEE (reference sequence). The ends lost 4 bases at V and 1 base at J; junction bases unmatched: 7. This CDR3 contains 18 residues. Original processing methods: The authors estimated nucleated cell counts from reference gene primer amplification. Clones were sequenced by immunoSEQ multiplex PCR, and TCRdb holds only the in-frame ones, with some missing. That table furnishes V, J and clone size, whereas the DNA furnished D and trimming. The repertoire holds under 15,000 clones, with roughly four fifths as singletons. The sample was peripheral blood. This chain connects TRBV5-4 to TRBJ2-1; TRBD2 matches 14 bases. This clonotype was obtained from a middle-aged man with active or convalescent COVID-19. This CDR3 reads CASSPAGTSGGSYNEQFF. The CDR3 DNA is TGTGCCAGCAGCCCGGCCGGGACTAGCGGGGGATCCTACAATGAGCAGTTCTTC. The full variable domain, with the rest looked up from reference TRBV5-4 and TRBJ2-1, is ETGVTQSPTHLIKTRGQQVTLRCSSQSGHNTVSWYQQALGQGPQFIFQYYREEENGRGNFPPRFSGLQFPNYSSELNVNALELDDSALYLCASSPAGTSGGSYNEQFFGPGTRLTVL.